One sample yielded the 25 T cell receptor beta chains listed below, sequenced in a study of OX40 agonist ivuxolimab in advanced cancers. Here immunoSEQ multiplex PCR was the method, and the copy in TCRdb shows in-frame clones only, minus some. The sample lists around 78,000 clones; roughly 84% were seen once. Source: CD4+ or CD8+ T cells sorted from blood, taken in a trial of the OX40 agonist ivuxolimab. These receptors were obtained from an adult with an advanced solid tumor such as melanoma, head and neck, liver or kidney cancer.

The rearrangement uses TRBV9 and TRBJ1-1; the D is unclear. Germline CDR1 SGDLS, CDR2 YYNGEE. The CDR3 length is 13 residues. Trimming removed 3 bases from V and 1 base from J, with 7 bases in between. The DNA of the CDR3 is TGTGCCAGCAGCGAGTTATCGAACACTGAAGCTTTCTTT. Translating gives CASSELSNTEAFF.

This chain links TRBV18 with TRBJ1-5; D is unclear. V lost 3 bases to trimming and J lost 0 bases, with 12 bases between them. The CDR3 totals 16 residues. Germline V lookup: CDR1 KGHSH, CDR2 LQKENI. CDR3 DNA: TGTGCCAGCTCACCGCGTCCGGCAGGTAGCAATCAGCCCCAGCATTTT. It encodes CASSPRPAGSNQPQHF.

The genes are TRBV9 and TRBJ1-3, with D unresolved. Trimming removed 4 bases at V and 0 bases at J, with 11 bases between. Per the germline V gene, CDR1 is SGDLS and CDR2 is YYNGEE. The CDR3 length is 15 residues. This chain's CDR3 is CASSPAAYSGNTIYF. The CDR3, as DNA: TGTGCCAGCAGCCCGGCAGCCTACTCTGGAAACACCATATATTTT.

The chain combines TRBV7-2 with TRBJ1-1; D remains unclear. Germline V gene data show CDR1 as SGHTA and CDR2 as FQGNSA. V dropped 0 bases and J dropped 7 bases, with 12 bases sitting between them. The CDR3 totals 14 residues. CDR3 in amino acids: CASSLAHKVGEAFF. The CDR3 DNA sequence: TGTGCCAGCAGCTTAGCGCATAAGGTAGGTGAAGCTTTCTTT.

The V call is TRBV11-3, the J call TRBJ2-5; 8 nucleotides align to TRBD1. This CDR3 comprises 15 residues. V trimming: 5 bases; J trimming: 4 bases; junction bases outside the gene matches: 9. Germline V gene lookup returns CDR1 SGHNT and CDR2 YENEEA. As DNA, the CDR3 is TGTGCCAGCAGCGTTGACAGGGGTTCCCGAGAGACCCAGTACTTC. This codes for CASSVDRGSRETQYF.

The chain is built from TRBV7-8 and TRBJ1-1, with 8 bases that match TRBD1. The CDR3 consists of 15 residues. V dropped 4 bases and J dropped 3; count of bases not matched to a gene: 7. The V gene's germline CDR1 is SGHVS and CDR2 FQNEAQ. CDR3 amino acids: CASSYAATGDTEAFF. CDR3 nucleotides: TGTGCCAGCAGCTACGCGGCGACAGGGGACACTGAAGCTTTCTTT.

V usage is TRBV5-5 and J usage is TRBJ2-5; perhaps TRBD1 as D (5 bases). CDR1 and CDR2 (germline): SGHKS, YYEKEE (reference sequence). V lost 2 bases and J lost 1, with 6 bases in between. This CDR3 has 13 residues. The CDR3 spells CASSFQGQETQYF. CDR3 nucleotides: TGTGCCAGCAGCTTCCAGGGCCAAGAGACCCAGTACTTC.

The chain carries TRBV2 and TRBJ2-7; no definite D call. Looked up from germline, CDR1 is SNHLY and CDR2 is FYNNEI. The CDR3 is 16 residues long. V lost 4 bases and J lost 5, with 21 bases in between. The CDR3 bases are TGTGCCAGCAGTGGGCGGAGCTCCGCAAGCCCCAACGAGCAGTACTTC. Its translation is CASSGRSSASPNEQYF. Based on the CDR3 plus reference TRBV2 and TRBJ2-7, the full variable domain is EPEVTQTPSHQVTQMGQEVILRCVPISNHLYFYWYRQILGQKVEFLVSFYNNEISEKSEIFDDQFSVERPDGSNFTLKIRSTKLEDSAMYFCASSGRSSASPNEQYFGPGTRLTVT.

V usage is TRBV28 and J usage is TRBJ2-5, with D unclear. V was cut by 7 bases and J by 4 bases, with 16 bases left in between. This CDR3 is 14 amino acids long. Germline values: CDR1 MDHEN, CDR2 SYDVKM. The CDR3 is CASTGGTWGETQYF. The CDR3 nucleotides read TGTGCCAGCACGGGCGGCACCTGGGGAGAGACCCAGTACTTC.

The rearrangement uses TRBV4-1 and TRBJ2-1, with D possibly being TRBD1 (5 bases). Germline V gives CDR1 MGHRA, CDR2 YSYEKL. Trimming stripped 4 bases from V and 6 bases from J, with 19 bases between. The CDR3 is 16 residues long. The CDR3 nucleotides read TGCGCCAGCAGCCCCCCAGGGCGGAAAGCCTCCAATGAGCAGTTCTTC. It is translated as CASSPPGRKASNEQFF.

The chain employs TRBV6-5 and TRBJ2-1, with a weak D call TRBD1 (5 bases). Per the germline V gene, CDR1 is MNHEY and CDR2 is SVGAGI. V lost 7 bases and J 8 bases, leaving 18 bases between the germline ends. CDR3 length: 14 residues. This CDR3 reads CASKGQGKLDEQFF. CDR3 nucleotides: TGTGCCAGCAAGGGTCAGGGAAAATTGGATGAGCAGTTCTTC.

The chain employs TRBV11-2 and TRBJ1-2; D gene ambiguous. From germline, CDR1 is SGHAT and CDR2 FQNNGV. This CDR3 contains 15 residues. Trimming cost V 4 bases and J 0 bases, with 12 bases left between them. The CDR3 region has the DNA TGTGCCAGCAGCTCCAGGTTGCAAGCTAACTATGGCTACACCTTC. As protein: CASSSRLQANYGYTF.

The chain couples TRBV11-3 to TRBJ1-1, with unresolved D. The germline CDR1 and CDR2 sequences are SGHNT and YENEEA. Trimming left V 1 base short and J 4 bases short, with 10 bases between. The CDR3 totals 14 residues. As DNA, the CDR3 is TGTGCCAGCAGCTTAGGGGATTATGGCACTGAAGCTTTCTTT. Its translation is CASSLGDYGTEAFF.

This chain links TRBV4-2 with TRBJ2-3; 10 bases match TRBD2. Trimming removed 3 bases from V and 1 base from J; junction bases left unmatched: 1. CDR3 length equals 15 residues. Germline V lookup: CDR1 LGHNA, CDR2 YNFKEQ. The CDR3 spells CASSHLAGGTDTQYF. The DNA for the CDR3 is TGTGCCAGCAGCCATCTAGCGGGAGGCACAGATACGCAGTATTTT.

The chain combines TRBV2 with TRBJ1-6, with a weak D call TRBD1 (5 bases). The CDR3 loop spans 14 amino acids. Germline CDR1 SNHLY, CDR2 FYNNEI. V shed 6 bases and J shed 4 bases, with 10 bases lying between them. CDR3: CASRDKGYNSPLHF. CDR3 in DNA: TGTGCCAGCAGGGACAAGGGGTATAATTCACCCCTCCACTTT.

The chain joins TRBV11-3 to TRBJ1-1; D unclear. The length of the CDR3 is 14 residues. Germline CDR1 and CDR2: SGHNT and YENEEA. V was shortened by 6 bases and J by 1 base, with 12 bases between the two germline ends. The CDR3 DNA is TGTGCCAGCAGTCGCTCCACAGCGAACACTGAAGCTTTCTTT. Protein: CASSRSTANTEAFF.

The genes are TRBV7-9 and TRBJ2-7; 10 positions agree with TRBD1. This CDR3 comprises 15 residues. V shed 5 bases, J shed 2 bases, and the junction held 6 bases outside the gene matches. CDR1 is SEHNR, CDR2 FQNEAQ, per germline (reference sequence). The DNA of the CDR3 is TGTGCCAGCAGCCTCGACAGGGGGCAACCCTACGAGCAGTACTTC. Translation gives CASSLDRGQPYEQYF.

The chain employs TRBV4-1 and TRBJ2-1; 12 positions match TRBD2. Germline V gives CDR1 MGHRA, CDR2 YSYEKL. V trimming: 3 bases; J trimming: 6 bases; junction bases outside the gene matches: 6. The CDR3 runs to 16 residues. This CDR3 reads CASSHLLAGGRNEQFF. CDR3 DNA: TGCGCCAGCAGCCATCTACTAGCGGGAGGCCGCAATGAGCAGTTCTTC.

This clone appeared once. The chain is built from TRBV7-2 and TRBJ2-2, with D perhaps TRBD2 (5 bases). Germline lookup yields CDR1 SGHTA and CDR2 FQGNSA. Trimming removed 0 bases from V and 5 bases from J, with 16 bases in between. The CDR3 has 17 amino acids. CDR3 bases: TGTGCCAGCAGCTTAGCCTTCCCACTAGGTCGGACCGGGGAGCTGTTTTTT. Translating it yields CASSLAFPLGRTGELFF.

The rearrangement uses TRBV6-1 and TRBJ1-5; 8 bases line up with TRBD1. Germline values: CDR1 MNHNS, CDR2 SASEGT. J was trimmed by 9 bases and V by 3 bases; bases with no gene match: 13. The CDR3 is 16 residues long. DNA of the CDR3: TGTGCCAGCAGTGATACAGGGGGACAGCAACGGGGGCCCCAGCATTTT. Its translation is CASSDTGGQQRGPQHF.

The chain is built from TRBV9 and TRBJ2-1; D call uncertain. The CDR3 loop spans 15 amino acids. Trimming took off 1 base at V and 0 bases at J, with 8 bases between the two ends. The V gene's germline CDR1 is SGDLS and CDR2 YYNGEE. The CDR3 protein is CASSVSSSSYNEQFF. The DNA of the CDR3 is TGTGCCAGCAGCGTAAGTAGCTCCTCCTACAATGAGCAGTTCTTC.

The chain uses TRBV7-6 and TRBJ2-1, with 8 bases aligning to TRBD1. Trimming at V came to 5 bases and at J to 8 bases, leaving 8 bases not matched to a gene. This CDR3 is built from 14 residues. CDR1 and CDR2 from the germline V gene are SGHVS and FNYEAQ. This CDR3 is CASSLQGVSDEQFF. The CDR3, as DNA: TGTGCCAGCAGCCTACAGGGGGTATCCGATGAGCAGTTCTTC.

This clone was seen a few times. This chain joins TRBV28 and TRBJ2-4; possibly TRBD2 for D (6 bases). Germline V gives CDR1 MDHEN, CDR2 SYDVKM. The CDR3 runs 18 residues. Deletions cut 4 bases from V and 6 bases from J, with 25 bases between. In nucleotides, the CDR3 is TGTGCCAGCAGTTCGGGACGACGTGAAGGGATGGGGGGAAACATTCAGTACTTC. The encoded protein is CASSSGRREGMGGNIQYF. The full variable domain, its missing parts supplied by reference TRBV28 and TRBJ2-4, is DVKVTQSSRYLVKRTGEKVFLECVQDMDHENMFWYRQDPGLGLRLIYFSYDVKMKEKGDIPEGYSVSREKKERFSLILESASTNQTSMYLCASSSGRREGMGGNIQYFGAGTRLSVL.

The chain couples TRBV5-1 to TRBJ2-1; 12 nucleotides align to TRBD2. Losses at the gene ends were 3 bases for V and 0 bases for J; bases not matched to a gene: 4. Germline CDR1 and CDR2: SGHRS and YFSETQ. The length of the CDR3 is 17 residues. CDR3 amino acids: CASSYGLAGNSYNEQFF. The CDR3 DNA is TGCGCCAGCAGCTACGGACTAGCGGGAAACTCCTACAATGAGCAGTTCTTC. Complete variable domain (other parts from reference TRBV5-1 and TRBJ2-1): KAGVTQTPRYLIKTRGQQVTLSCSPISGHRSVSWYQQTPGQGLQFLFEYFSETQRNKGNFPGRFSGRQFSNSRSEMNVSTLELGDSALYLCASSYGLAGNSYNEQFFGPGTRLTVL.

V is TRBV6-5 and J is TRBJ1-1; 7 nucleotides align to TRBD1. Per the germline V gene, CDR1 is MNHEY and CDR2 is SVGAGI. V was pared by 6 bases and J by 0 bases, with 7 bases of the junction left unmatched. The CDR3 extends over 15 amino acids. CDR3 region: CASRHTGVLNTEAFF. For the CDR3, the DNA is TGTGCCAGCAGACACACAGGGGTCTTGAACACTGAAGCTTTCTTT.